Listed below are T cell receptor beta chains from one sample, sequenced in a study of CD8+ T cells in alopecia areata. This table comes from immunoSEQ multiplex PCR, and its TCRdb copy is limited to in-frame clones, with some not included. The data contain 200,000 to 250,000 clones, 67% of them singletons. The sample here was CD4+ T cells sorted from blood, taken at week 0. The receptor source for this set is a human donor with alopecia areata. The CDR3 runs from the conserved cysteine through the conserved F or W. A D gene is named only where the DNA matches it firmly. Some rows mark clone size as missing; the rest say once, few, many or name a class of expanded clone.

J gene: TRBJ2-1; V gene: TRBV11-2; D gene: .; clone size: .; CDR3 protein: CASSLAGALYNEQFF; CDR3 DNA: TGTGCCAGCAGCTTAGCAGGGGCCCTCTACAATGAGCAGTTCTTC
J gene: TRBJ2-1; V gene: TRBV7-2; D gene: .; clone size: few; CDR3 protein: CASSFGSSYNEQFF; CDR3 DNA: TGTGCCAGCAGCTTCGGAAGCTCCTACAATGAGCAGTTCTTC
J gene: TRBJ2-5; V gene: TRBV27; D gene: .; clone size: .; CDR3 protein: CASSFGAGETQYF; CDR3 DNA: TGTGCCAGCAGTTTCGGGGCAGGGGAGACCCAGTACTTC
J gene: TRBJ1-6; V gene: TRBV13; D gene: .; clone size: .; CDR3 protein: CASSRGLGNSPLHF; CDR3 DNA: TGTGCCAGCAGCCGGGGGCTTGGGAATTCACCCCTCCACTTT
J gene: TRBJ2-7; V gene: TRBV29-1; D gene: .; clone size: .; CDR3 protein: CSGGQAYEQYF; CDR3 DNA: TGCAGCGGAGGACAAGCCTACGAGCAGTACTTC
J gene: TRBJ2-2; V gene: TRBV9; D gene: .; clone size: .; CDR3 protein: CASSVTQGVPGELFF; CDR3 DNA: TGTGCCAGCAGCGTAACCCAAGGAGTCCCCGGGGAGCTGTTTTTT
J gene: TRBJ1-4; V gene: TRBV2; D gene: .; clone size: .; CDR3 protein: CASSELGRNNEKLFF; CDR3 DNA: TGTGCCAGCAGTGAATTGGGTAGGAATAATGAAAAACTGTTTTTT
J gene: TRBJ2-1; V gene: TRBV5-6; D gene: .; clone size: .; CDR3 protein: CASTNYRAGNNEQFF; CDR3 DNA: TGTGCCAGCACCAACTACAGGGCTGGAAACAATGAGCAGTTCTTC
J gene: TRBJ2-1; V gene: TRBV6-5; D gene: TRBD1; clone size: .; CDR3 protein: CASRPGTVYNEQFF; CDR3 DNA: TGTGCCAGCAGACCCGGGACAGTATACAATGAGCAGTTCTTC
J gene: TRBJ1-2; V gene: TRBV2; D gene: TRBD1; clone size: .; CDR3 protein: CASSVDRVASYGYTF; CDR3 DNA: TGTGCCAGCAGTGTTGACAGGGTCGCGAGCTATGGCTACACCTTC
J gene: TRBJ2-7; V gene: TRBV30; D gene: .; clone size: .; CDR3 protein: CAWSGRDRYEQYF; CDR3 DNA: TGTGCCTGGAGTGGAAGGGATCGATACGAGCAGTACTTC
J gene: TRBJ1-2; V gene: TRBV7-2; D gene: .; clone size: .; CDR3 protein: CASSLVSNYGYTF; CDR3 DNA: TGTGCCAGCAGCTTAGTCTCCAACTATGGCTACACCTTC
J gene: TRBJ1-6; V gene: TRBV4-3; D gene: TRBD1; clone size: .; CDR3 protein: CASSQVHGTGFGHNSPLHF; CDR3 DNA: TGCGCCAGCAGCCAAGTACACGGGACAGGGTTTGGTCATAATTCACCCCTCCACTTT
J gene: TRBJ1-1; V gene: TRBV4-2; D gene: .; clone size: .; CDR3 protein: CASSHATENTEAFF; CDR3 DNA: TGTGCCAGCAGCCACGCGACAGAAAACACTGAAGCTTTCTTT
J gene: TRBJ2-5; V gene: TRBV5-6; D gene: .; clone size: .; CDR3 protein: CASSLGVLQETQYF; CDR3 DNA: TGTGCCAGCAGCTTGGGAGTACTGCAAGAGACCCAGTACTTC
J gene: TRBJ2-5; V gene: TRBV6-1; D gene: .; clone size: .; CDR3 protein: CASSEDGPQTQYF; CDR3 DNA: TGTGCCAGCAGTGAGGACGGGCCACAGACCCAGTACTTC
J gene: TRBJ2-7; V gene: TRBV6-5; D gene: .; clone size: .; CDR3 protein: CASSYSSGTYEQYF; CDR3 DNA: TGTGCCAGCAGTTACTCCTCAGGCACCTACGAGCAGTACTTC
J gene: TRBJ2-5; V gene: TRBV29-1; D gene: .; clone size: .; CDR3 protein: CSFYKGWETQYF; CDR3 DNA: TGCAGCTTCTACAAGGGCTGGGAGACCCAGTACTTC
J gene: TRBJ2-5; V gene: TRBV18; D gene: .; clone size: .; CDR3 protein: CASSPQPGGETQYF; CDR3 DNA: TGTGCCAGCTCACCACAACCTGGGGGCGAGACCCAGTACTTC
J gene: TRBJ1-2; V gene: TRBV30; D gene: .; clone size: few; CDR3 protein: CAWSAFNYGYTF; CDR3 DNA: TGTGCCTGGAGCGCCTTCAACTATGGCTACACCTTC
J gene: TRBJ2-7; V gene: TRBV30; D gene: .; clone size: .; CDR3 protein: CAWGGGFYEQYF; CDR3 DNA: TGTGCCTGGGGAGGGGGATTTTACGAGCAGTACTTC
J gene: TRBJ2-1; V gene: TRBV7-2; D gene: .; clone size: .; CDR3 protein: CASSVGRPSIGQFF; CDR3 DNA: TGTGCCAGCAGCGTTGGACGGCCGAGTATTGGGCAGTTCTTC
J gene: TRBJ1-2; V gene: TRBV6-5; D gene: .; clone size: .; CDR3 protein: CASSYSVGGYGYTF; CDR3 DNA: TGTGCCAGCAGTTACTCTGTTGGGGGCTATGGCTACACCTTC
J gene: TRBJ1-5; V gene: TRBV18; D gene: .; clone size: .; CDR3 protein: CASSPPGLPQHF; CDR3 DNA: TGTGCCAGCTCACCACCGGGGTTGCCCCAGCATTTT
J gene: TRBJ2-5; V gene: TRBV25-1; D gene: .; clone size: .; CDR3 protein: CASRSVGDPQETQYF; CDR3 DNA: TGTGCCAGCAGGTCGGTCGGGGACCCCCAAGAGACCCAGTACTTC
J gene: TRBJ1-2; V gene: TRBV7-9; D gene: .; clone size: .; CDR3 protein: CASSLQGQGFGYTF; CDR3 DNA: TGTGCCAGCAGCTTACAAGGGCAGGGATTTGGCTACACCTTC
J gene: TRBJ2-5; V gene: TRBV7-9; D gene: .; clone size: few; CDR3 protein: CASSRGEETQYF; CDR3 DNA: TGTGCCAGCAGCAGGGGGGAAGAGACCCAGTACTTC